Below, 2 T cell receptor beta chains from the same sample are listed, as sequenced in a study of vaccination and CD4 T cells after COVID-19. Their cognate antigens are unknown. The Oncomine TCR Beta short-read assay was what sequenced the DNA obtained from cultured CD4+ T cells. MiXCR, run by TCRdb on the PCR reads, gives a single entry per CDR3 protein. The data show about 14,000 distinct CDR3 sequences, less than 35% seen once. Described treatment: roughly 11-day PBMC culture with coronavirus spike peptide pools or control peptides (ViraFEST assay). This sample comprised CD4+ T cells from blood, cultured in vitro, obtained before SARS-CoV-2 vaccination. These receptor sequences come from a human donor who received a COVID-19 vaccine.

This clonotype showed up just a few times. V gene TRBV19 combines with J gene TRBJ2-1; 11 nucleotides match TRBD1. Germline CDR1 reads LNHDA; CDR2 reads SQIVND (reference sequence). The CDR3 runs to 15 residues. V shed 3 bases, J shed 7 bases, and the junction held 5 bases outside the gene matches. This chain's CDR3 is CASSMDRGLRNEQFF. The CDR3 coding sequence is TGTGCCAGTAGTATGGACAGGGGGCTTCGTAATGAGCAGTTCTTC.

This clonotype appeared a few times. The chain uses TRBV2 and TRBJ1-1, with D perhaps TRBD1 (5 bases). Germline values: CDR1 SNHLY, CDR2 FYNNEI. The CDR3 is made up of 14 amino acids. V lost 1 base, J lost 10 bases, and 16 bases lay in between. CDR3 protein: CASSEEGVAIRAFF. For the CDR3, the DNA is TGTGCCAGCAGTGAAGAAGGGGTTGCGATTCGAGCTTTCTTT.